These T cell receptor beta chains were read from a single sample in a study of blood T cell repertoires in COVID-19. Profiled with immunoSEQ multiplex PCR; TCRdb holds only in-frame clones, not every one. The profile shows 300,000 or so clones, about nine tenths of them singletons. Sequenced sample: peripheral blood. The origin of the receptors is a woman younger than 45 with COVID-19, enrolled during active disease. The CDR3 runs from the conserved cysteine through the conserved F or W. A D gene is named only where the DNA matches it firmly. A clone size is listed for some rows: how often the clone was seen (once, few, many), or a class if it is expanded.

DNA | CDR3 | V | length | J | D | size
TGTGCCAGTAGTATAACGGGACAGGACTTCGGAAGCTCTGGAAACACCATATATTTT | CASSITGQDFGSSGNTIYF | TRBV19 | 19 | TRBJ1-3 | TRBD1 | few
TGTGCCAGCAGTCCCCCGGGACTAGCGGCCTACGAGCAGTACTTC | CASSPPGLAAYEQYF | TRBV28 | 15 | TRBJ2-7 | TRBD2 | NA
TGTGCCACCAGCAGAGATCCCGTGAAGGGAGGGACTGAAGCTTTCTTT | CATSRDPVKGGTEAFF | TRBV15 | 16 | TRBJ1-1 | NA | once
TGCACCAGCAGCCGAAGCCCCCACCTAGCGGGGTGTAGTAGTACGCAGTATTTT | CTSSRSPHLAGCSSTQYF | TRBV1 | 18 | TRBJ2-3 | NA | NA
TGTGCCAGCAGTTTGGACTTTCAGCCCCAGCATTTT | CASSLDFQPQHF | TRBV12-3/TRBV12-4 | 12 | TRBJ1-5 | NA | NA
TGTGCCAGCAGCGCGGGCCCAGCCTTCGTCAATCAGCCCCAGCATTTT | CASSAGPAFVNQPQHF | TRBV7-9 | 16 | TRBJ1-5 | NA | NA
TGTGCCAGCAGCAGGGGGCAAATCGCAGATACGCAGTATTTT | CASSRGQIADTQYF | TRBV6-5 | 14 | TRBJ2-3 | TRBD1 | NA
TGTGCCAGCAGTTACGAGGCGGTCACTGAAGCTTTCTTT | CASSYEAVTEAFF | TRBV6-5 | 13 | TRBJ1-1 | NA | NA
TGCAGCGTCCAACTTAGACTGCAGAACACTGAAGCTTTCTTT | CSVQLRLQNTEAFF | TRBV29-1 | 14 | TRBJ1-1 | NA | NA
TGTGCCAGCAGTGAAGAGGGGAACTCTGTATGGGGAAACACCATATATTTT | CASSEEGNSVWGNTIYF | TRBV6-1 | 17 | TRBJ1-3 | NA | NA
TGTGCCAGCAGCCAGGCAGTTGCTCGAGAGACCCAGTACTTC | CASSQAVARETQYF | TRBV3-1/TRBV3-2 | 14 | TRBJ2-5 | NA | once
TGTGCCAACAGTGACAGGTTGTCGGGCTACACCTTC | CANSDRLSGYTF | TRBV6-6 | 12 | TRBJ1-2 | NA | NA
TGCAGCGTTATCCCTACAGGGGGCGGTGGCTACACCTTC | CSVIPTGGGGYTF | TRBV29-1 | 13 | TRBJ1-2 | TRBD1 | NA
TGTGCTAGTGGTTTGGTACTCGGAGGACGTAACACCATATATTTT | CASGLVLGGRNTIYF | TRBV12-5 | 15 | TRBJ1-3 | NA | NA
TGTGCCAGCAGTGGCGGGATTAGCACAGATACGCAGTATTTT | CASSGGISTDTQYF | TRBV2 | 14 | TRBJ2-3 | NA | NA